These 14 T cell receptor beta chains were all obtained from the same sample, sequenced in a study of T cells after posttransplantation cyclophosphamide. Method: immunoSEQ multiplex PCR; TCRdb's copy keeps in-frame clones and lacks some. The sample includes fewer than 25,000 clones, roughly 88% seen only once; the top ten take approximately 6.5%. Sequencing used PBMCs. All receptors derive from a woman aged 55-69 years with a blood cancer, CMV-positive, and with a related stem cell donor.

This clone was counted a single time. The rearrangement links TRBV9 to TRBJ2-7; TRBD2 aligns across 9 bases. The V and J ends lost 2 bases and 1 base, in that order; junction bases with no gene match: 7. The CDR3 has 16 residues. Germline CDR1 SGDLS, CDR2 YYNGEE. The CDR3 nucleotides read TGTGCCAGCAGCGTGGCACCGGGACTAGCTTCCTACGAGCAGTACTTC. Its translation: CASSVAPGLASYEQYF. The full variable domain, with the rest looked up from reference TRBV9 and TRBJ2-7, is DSGVTQTPKHLITATGQRVTLRCSPRSGDLSVYWYQQSLDQGLQFLIQYYNGEERAKGNILERFSAQQFPDLHSELNLSSLELGDSALYFCASSVAPGLASYEQYFGPGTRLTVT.

The chain combines TRBV10-2 with TRBJ2-7; 9 positions match TRBD1. This CDR3 contains 15 residues. Germline V gene lookup returns CDR1 WSHSY and CDR2 SAAADI. J lost 2 bases, V lost 6 bases, and 8 bases had no gene match. The CDR3: CASREVGTGTYEQYF. The CDR3 DNA reads TGCGCCAGCAGGGAGGTGGGGACAGGGACCTACGAGCAGTACTTC.

V and J are TRBV30 and TRBJ1-3; unclear D gene. Germline V gives CDR1 GTSNPN, CDR2 SVGIG (reference sequence). The CDR3 loop spans 13 amino acids. The germline V and J ends were trimmed by 3 bases and 0 bases, with 6 bases remaining between them. CDR3 in amino acids: CAWRSGSGNTIYF. Written as DNA, the CDR3 is TGTGCCTGGAGATCAGGCTCTGGAAACACCATATATTTT.

This rearrangement joins TRBV4-1 to TRBJ2-7, with D possibly matching TRBD2 (5 bases). The germline V and J ends were trimmed by 2 bases and 0 bases, with 14 bases remaining between them. The length of the CDR3 is 16 residues. Germline V gene sequence: CDR1 MGHRA, CDR2 YSYEKL. DNA for the CDR3: TGCGCCAGCAGCCAATCACCGGGAAAGAGCTCCTACGAGCAGTACTTC. It specifies CASSQSPGKSSYEQYF.

J is TRBJ2-1 and V is TRBV30; unclear D gene. The CDR3 has 14 residues. Germline V gives CDR1 GTSNPN, CDR2 SVGIG (reference sequence). Trimming removed 2 bases from V and 0 bases from J, with 8 bases in between. The CDR3, as DNA: TGTGCCTGGAGTACTGCTAGCTCCTACAATGAGCAGTTCTTC. Amino acid sequence: CAWSTASSYNEQFF.

V and J are TRBV5-8 and TRBJ2-7; 8 nucleotides line up with TRBD2. Per germline, CDR1 SGHTS and CDR2 YDEGEE. The CDR3 covers 15 residues. J gave up 1 base and V 4 bases, and 7 bases lay outside the gene matches. The CDR3 DNA reads TGTGCCAGCAGCCCGGCGGGGGGCTGGTCCTACGAGCAGTACTTC. Translating gives CASSPAGGWSYEQYF.

The chain carries TRBV19 and TRBJ1-5; a weak D match, TRBD1 (6 bases). The CDR3 loop spans 16 amino acids. The V gene's germline CDR1 is LNHDA and CDR2 SQIVND (reference sequence). Trimming pared 1 base from V and 1 base from J, leaving 11 bases between. CDR3 protein: CASSIGGGRSNQPQHF. The CDR3, as DNA: TGTGCCAGTAGTATAGGAGGGGGAAGGAGCAATCAGCCCCAGCATTTT.

The chain combines TRBV10-2 with TRBJ2-3; 11 positions agree with TRBD2. The germline V gene encodes CDR1 WSHSY and CDR2 SAAADI. The length of the CDR3 is 15 residues. The junction had 3 bases not matched to a gene; V was cut back by 4 bases and J by 3 bases. The CDR3 DNA reads TGCGCCAGCAGTGCTCTAGCGGGAGGTACAGATACGCAGTATTTT. Translated, it gives CASSALAGGTDTQYF.

J is TRBJ2-7 and V is TRBV23-1, with D maybe TRBD1 (6 bases). TRBV23-1 is designated an ORF whose function remains uncertain. This CDR3 has 13 residues. Trimming cost V 6 bases and J 2 bases, with 11 bases left between them. CDR3 in amino acids: CASSPGQPYEQYF. CDR3 in DNA: TGCGCCAGCAGCCCGGGACAACCCTACGAGCAGTACTTC.

The chain combines TRBV19 with TRBJ2-2, with 7 bases that match TRBD2. Germline lookup yields CDR1 LNHDA and CDR2 SQIVND (reference sequence). The CDR3 is made up of 12 amino acids. V trimming: 10 bases; J trimming: 4 bases; junction bases outside the gene matches: 3. The CDR3 nucleotides are TGTGCCACCGCGGGAGTCACCGGGGAGCTGTTTTTT. The encoded protein is CATAGVTGELFF.

The chain carries TRBV9 and TRBJ2-2; D remains unclear. The germline gives CDR1 SGDLS, CDR2 YYNGEE. V was trimmed by 7 bases and J by 6 bases, leaving 10 bases between them. CDR3 length: 12 residues. In DNA, the CDR3 is TGTGCCAGCCGACTTAACTCCGGGGAGCTGTTTTTT. Protein sequence: CASRLNSGELFF. The variable domain in full, with the rest retrieved from reference TRBV9 and TRBJ2-2, is DSGVTQTPKHLITATGQRVTLRCSPRSGDLSVYWYQQSLDQGLQFLIQYYNGEERAKGNILERFSAQQFPDLHSELNLSSLELGDSALYFCASRLNSGELFFGEGSRLTVL.

The chain employs TRBV5-6 and TRBJ1-1; D is unresolved. Germline V CDR1 and CDR2: SGHDT, YYEEEE. Trimming took 7 bases from V and 2 from J, leaving 12 bases between them. This CDR3 contains 13 residues. CDR3 bases: TGTGCCAGCTCGAACGGGGTTAACACTGAAGCTTTCTTT. Amino acid sequence: CASSNGVNTEAFF.

V and J are TRBV9 and TRBJ2-5, with 10 bases matching TRBD2. The ends lost 0 bases at V and 11 bases at J; junction bases unmatched: 10. This CDR3 has 15 residues. In germline, CDR1 is SGDLS, CDR2 YYNGEE. CDR3 in DNA: TGTGCCAGCAGCGTAGGGTTAGCGGGAGGTAGGGGGCAGTACTTC. Encoded protein: CASSVGLAGGRGQYF. Drawing the rest from reference TRBV9 and TRBJ2-5, the complete variable domain is DSGVTQTPKHLITATGQRVTLRCSPRSGDLSVYWYQQSLDQGLQFLIQYYNGEERAKGNILERFSAQQFPDLHSELNLSSLELGDSALYFCASSVGLAGGRGQYFGPGTRLLVL.

The J gene is TRBJ2-1, the V gene TRBV7-9; TRBD2 agrees at 7 bases. CDR1 is SEHNR, CDR2 FQNEAQ, per germline (reference sequence). The CDR3 is 16 residues long. The trim removed 5 bases at V and 3 bases at J, leaving 10 bases unmatched. The CDR3 here is CASSPRSGTVYNEQFF. CDR3 DNA sequence: TGTGCCAGCAGCCCCCGGAGCGGGACCGTCTACAATGAGCAGTTCTTC.